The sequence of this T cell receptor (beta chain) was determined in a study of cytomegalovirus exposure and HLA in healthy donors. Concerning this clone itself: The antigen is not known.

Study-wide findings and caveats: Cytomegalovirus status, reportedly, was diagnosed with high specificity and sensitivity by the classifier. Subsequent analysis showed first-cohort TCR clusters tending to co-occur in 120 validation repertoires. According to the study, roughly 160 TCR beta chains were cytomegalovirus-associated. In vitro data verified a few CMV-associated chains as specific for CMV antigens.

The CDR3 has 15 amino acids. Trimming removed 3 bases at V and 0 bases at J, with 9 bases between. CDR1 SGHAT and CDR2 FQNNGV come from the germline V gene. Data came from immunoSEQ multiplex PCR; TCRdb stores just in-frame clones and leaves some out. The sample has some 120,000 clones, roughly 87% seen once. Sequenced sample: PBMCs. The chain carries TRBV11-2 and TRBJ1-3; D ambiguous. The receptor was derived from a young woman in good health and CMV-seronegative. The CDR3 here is CASSFLENSGNTIYF. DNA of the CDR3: TGTGCCAGCAGCTTCTTGGAGAACTCTGGAAACACCATATATTTT.